The source of this T cell receptor beta chain is a study of blood T cell repertoires in COVID-19. Across the study: The samples span acute and convalescent COVID-19 from the United States, Italy and Spain. The analysed material was cDNA or gDNA that came from T cells, B-cell-depleted T cells, or PBMCs.

Only in-frame clones appear in the TCRdb table, and some are missing; sequencing was by immunoSEQ multiplex PCR. The sample lists 150,000 to 180,000 clones; 75% to 95% were seen once. This CDR3 spans 15 amino acids. V lost 1 base to trimming and J lost 3 bases, with 13 bases between them. Germline values: CDR1 SGDLS, CDR2 YYNGEE. The chain joins TRBV9 to TRBJ1-2; possible D gene TRBD1, 5 bases. Specimen: peripheral blood. The source is a man aged 50-59 years with acute or convalescent COVID-19. Written as DNA, the CDR3 is TGTGCCAGCAGCGTAATGGGCAGGGCCTACTATGGCTACACCTTC. Translation gives CASSVMGRAYYGYTF.